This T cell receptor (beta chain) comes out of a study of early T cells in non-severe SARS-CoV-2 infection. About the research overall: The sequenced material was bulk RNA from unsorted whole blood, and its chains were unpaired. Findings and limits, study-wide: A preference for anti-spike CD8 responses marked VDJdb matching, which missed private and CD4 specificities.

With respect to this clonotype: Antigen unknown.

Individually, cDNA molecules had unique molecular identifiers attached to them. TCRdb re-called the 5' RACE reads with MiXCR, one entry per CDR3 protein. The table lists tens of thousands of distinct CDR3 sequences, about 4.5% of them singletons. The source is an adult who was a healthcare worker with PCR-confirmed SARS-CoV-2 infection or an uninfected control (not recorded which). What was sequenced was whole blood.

DNA for the CDR3: TGCAGCGCCGTGAGTTTGACAGATACGCAGTATTTT. It yields the protein CSAVSLTDTQYF. The chain uses TRBV29-1 and TRBJ2-3; D gene unclear. The CDR3 loop spans 12 amino acids. The V end was cut by 7 bases, the J end by 3 bases, with 11 bases between. Germline CDR1 reads SQVTM; CDR2 reads ANQGSEA.